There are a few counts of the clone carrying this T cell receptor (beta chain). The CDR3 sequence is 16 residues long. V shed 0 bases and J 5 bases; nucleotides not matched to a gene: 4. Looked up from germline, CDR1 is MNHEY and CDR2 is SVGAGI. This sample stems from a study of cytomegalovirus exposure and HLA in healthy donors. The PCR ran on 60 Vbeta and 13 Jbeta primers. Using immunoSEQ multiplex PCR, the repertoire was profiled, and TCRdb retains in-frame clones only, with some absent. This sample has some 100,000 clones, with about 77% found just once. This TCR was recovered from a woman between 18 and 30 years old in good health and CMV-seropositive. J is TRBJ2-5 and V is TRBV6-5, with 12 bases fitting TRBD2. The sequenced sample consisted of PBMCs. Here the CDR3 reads CASSYSTSGRWETQYF. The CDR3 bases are TGTGCCAGCAGTTACTCGACTAGCGGGAGATGGGAGACCCAGTACTTC.